The clone carrying this TCR beta chain was seen repeatedly, ten times or more. One entry per CDR3 protein, called by TCRdb with MiXCR from the 5' RACE reads. The table has approximately 330,000 distinct CDR3 sequences, 4.1% seen once. These data are taken from a study of T cells after yellow fever vaccination. The germline V gene encodes CDR1 SGHKS and CDR2 YYEKEE (reference sequence). V dropped 0 bases and J dropped 5; count of bases not matched to a gene: 3. This CDR3 is built from 15 residues. The origin of this receptor is a man aged 18-30 years who received the YFV17D yellow fever vaccine. V gene TRBV5-5 combines with J gene TRBJ2-2; 8 bases are shared with TRBD2. The sample in question was PBMCs, obtained 5 days after the yellow fever booster vaccination. DNA of the CDR3: TGTGCCAGCAGCTTGGGAGCGGGGGAGACCGGGGAGCTGTTTTTT. Translated: CASSLGAGETGELFF.